This T cell receptor (beta chain) is drawn from a study of T cell changes during pregnancy in multiple sclerosis. TCRdb's table, derived via immunoSEQ multiplex PCR, lists solely in-frame clones and lacks some. Among about 34,000 clones listed, roughly 89% were seen once. The receptor was isolated from a female donor with multiple sclerosis, enrolled in a pregnancy study. Specimen: CD8+ T cells from peripheral blood mononuclear cells, collected in the third trimester of pregnancy.

The CDR3 reads CSVESWASGDNEQFF. CDR3 sequence (DNA): TGCAGCGTTGAAAGTTGGGCTAGCGGGGACAATGAGCAGTTCTTC. This sequence joins TRBV29-1 and TRBJ2-1, with TRBD2 matching 9 bases. Losses at the gene ends were 2 bases for V and 5 bases for J; bases not matched to a gene: 7. Germline V gene data show CDR1 as SQVTM and CDR2 as ANQGSEA. The CDR3 consists of 15 residues.